Listed below are T cell receptor beta chains from one sample, sequenced in a study of CD8+CD57+ T cells in acquired aplastic anemia. TCRdb reprocessed the reads via MiXCR and lists one record per CDR3 protein. The sample carries 200,000 to 250,000 distinct CDR3 sequences, 65% recorded once. The specimen was sorted CD4+, CD8+, or CD8+CD57+ T cells (not recorded which) from PBMCs. The receptors come from a human donor with aplastic anemia. The CDR3 runs from the conserved cysteine through the conserved F or W. The order of the fields is CDR3 protein, CDR3 DNA, D gene, clone size, J gene, V gene. A D gene is named only where the DNA matches it firmly. Not every row has a clone size; where given, it reads once, few, many or a size class.

CASGELPNTEAFF,TGTGCCAGCGGTGAGCTGCCGAACACTGAAGCTTTCTTT,NA,NA,TRBJ1-1,TRBV2
CASSLLGSPYEQYF,TGTGCCAGCAGCTTACTGGGATCTCCCTACGAGCAGTACTTC,NA,NA,TRBJ2-7,TRBV7-9
CAIRDRGPLAGELFF,TGTGCCATCCGAGACAGGGGGCCGTTAGCCGGGGAGCTGTTTTTT,TRBD1,NA,TRBJ2-2,TRBV10-3
CASSLRDRGHNEQFF,TGTGCCAGCAGCTTAAGGGACAGGGGGCACAATGAGCAGTTCTTC,TRBD1,NA,TRBJ2-1,TRBV7-9
CSAIIRGGWDEQFF,TGCAGTGCTATAATTCGGGGGGGCTGGGATGAGCAGTTCTTC,TRBD2,many,TRBJ2-1,TRBV20-1
CASSLVSRTGELFF,TGCGCCAGCAGCCTCGTGTCCCGCACCGGGGAGCTGTTTTTT,NA,few,TRBJ2-2,TRBV5-1
CSARLAGGSGEQYF,TGCAGTGCTAGACTAGCGGGAGGAAGTGGCGAGCAGTACTTC,TRBD2,NA,TRBJ2-7,TRBV20-1
CSAHGGVSPLHF,TGCAGTGCCCATGGGGGGGTGTCACCCCTCCACTTT,NA,NA,TRBJ1-6,TRBV20-1
CSASTPRSEQYF,TGCAGTGCTAGTACCCCCCGCTCGGAGCAGTACTTC,NA,NA,TRBJ2-7,TRBV20-1
CASSFVAGAETQYF,TGTGCCAGCAGCTTCGTAGCGGGAGCAGAGACCCAGTACTTC,TRBD2,once,TRBJ2-5,TRBV7-3
CRVGEKETQYF,TGCAGGGTGGGGGAGAAAGAGACCCAGTACTTC,NA,NA,TRBJ2-5,TRBV20-1
CASSLADRARDSNQPQHF,TGTGCCAGCAGCTTAGCTGACAGGGCGCGGGATAGCAATCAGCCCCAGCATTTT,TRBD1,few,TRBJ1-5,TRBV7-8
CASLGLAEHEQFF,TGTGCCAGTCTGGGACTAGCTGAACATGAGCAGTTCTTC,TRBD2,NA,TRBJ2-1,TRBV7-8
CASSLATAAYEQYF,TGTGCCAGCAGTTTAGCGACAGCTGCCTACGAGCAGTACTTC,NA,NA,TRBJ2-7,TRBV7-2
CASSPTQAPHLYF,TGTGCCAGCAGCCCCACCCAAGCGCCCCATTTGTACTTC,NA,NA,TRBJ2-5,TRBV12-3/TRBV12-4
CASSGSGVWNEQFF,TGTGCCAGTAGTGGTAGCGGGGTTTGGAATGAGCAGTTCTTC,TRBD2,once,TRBJ2-1,TRBV19
CASSLPTYPGQGNSPLHF,TGTGCCAGCAGCTTACCAACTTATCCGGGACAGGGAAACTCACCCCTCCACTTT,TRBD1,NA,TRBJ1-6,TRBV7-8
CASSYQGGGYGYTF,TGTGCCAGCAGCTACCAAGGGGGGGGCTATGGCTACACCTTC,NA,NA,TRBJ1-2,TRBV7-8
CASSYWTTAGHYEQYF,TGTGCCAGCAGCTACTGGACGACCGCGGGCCACTACGAGCAGTACTTC,NA,NA,TRBJ2-7,TRBV6-2/TRBV6-3
CASSQLPDYEQYF,TGTGCCAGCAGCCAACTTCCGGACTACGAGCAGTACTTC,NA,once,TRBJ2-7,TRBV4-2
CATSDFDNEQFF,TGTGCCACCAGTGATTTTGACAATGAGCAGTTCTTC,NA,many,TRBJ2-1,TRBV24-1
CASSVGGQGAQPQHF,TGTGCCAGCAGCGTAGGAGGACAGGGGGCTCAGCCCCAGCATTTT,TRBD1,NA,TRBJ1-5,TRBV9